This TCR beta chain was sequenced for a study of cytomegalovirus exposure and HLA in healthy donors. The table lists this clone with a few counts. Its antigen is unknown. 13 Jbeta primers and 60 Vbeta primers were used for the PCR. Using immunoSEQ multiplex PCR, the repertoire was profiled, and TCRdb retains in-frame clones only, with some absent. This table has just over 150,000 clones, 75% to 80% appearing once. Whole-study results and caveats: A later analysis found most CMV-associated TCR beta chains apparently HLA-restricted. Fewer N-insertions (relative to the approximately 700-donor mean) were reportedly seen in an Asian-associated ancestry cluster in a later analysis.

CDR1 and CDR2 from the germline V gene are SNHLY and FYNNEI. Trimming took off 2 bases at V and 5 bases at J, with 6 bases between the two ends. This CDR3 has 12 residues. The source of this sequence is a woman aged 45-65 years in good health and CMV-seropositive. Source material: PBMCs. The chain combines TRBV2 with TRBJ1-2; D not certain. The CDR3 region is CASSESLYGYTF. The CDR3 region has the DNA TGTGCCAGCAGTGAAAGCCTTTATGGCTACACCTTC. The full variable domain, with the rest looked up from reference TRBV2 and TRBJ1-2, is EPEVTQTPSHQVTQMGQEVILRCVPISNHLYFYWYRQILGQKVEFLVSFYNNEISEKSEIFDDQFSVERPDGSNFTLKIRSTKLEDSAMYFCASSESLYGYTFGSGTRLTVV.